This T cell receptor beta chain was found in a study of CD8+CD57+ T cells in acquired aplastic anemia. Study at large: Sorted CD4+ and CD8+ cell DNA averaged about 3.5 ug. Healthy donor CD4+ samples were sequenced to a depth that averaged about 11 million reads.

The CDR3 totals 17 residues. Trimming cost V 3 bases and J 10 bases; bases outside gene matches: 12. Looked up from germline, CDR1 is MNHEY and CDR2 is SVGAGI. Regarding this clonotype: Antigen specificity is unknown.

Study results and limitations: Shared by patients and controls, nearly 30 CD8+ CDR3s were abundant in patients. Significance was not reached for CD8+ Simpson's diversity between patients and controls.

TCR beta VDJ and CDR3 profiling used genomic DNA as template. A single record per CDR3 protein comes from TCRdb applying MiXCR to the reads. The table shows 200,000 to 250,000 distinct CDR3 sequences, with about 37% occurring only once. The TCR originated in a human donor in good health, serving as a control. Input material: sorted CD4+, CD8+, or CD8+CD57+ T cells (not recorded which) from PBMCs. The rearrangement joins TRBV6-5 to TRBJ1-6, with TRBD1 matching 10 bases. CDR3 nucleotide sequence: TGTGCCAGCAGTTATCCCGGACAGGGGGGGTCGGAATCACCCCTCCACTTT. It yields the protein CASSYPGQGGSESPLHF.